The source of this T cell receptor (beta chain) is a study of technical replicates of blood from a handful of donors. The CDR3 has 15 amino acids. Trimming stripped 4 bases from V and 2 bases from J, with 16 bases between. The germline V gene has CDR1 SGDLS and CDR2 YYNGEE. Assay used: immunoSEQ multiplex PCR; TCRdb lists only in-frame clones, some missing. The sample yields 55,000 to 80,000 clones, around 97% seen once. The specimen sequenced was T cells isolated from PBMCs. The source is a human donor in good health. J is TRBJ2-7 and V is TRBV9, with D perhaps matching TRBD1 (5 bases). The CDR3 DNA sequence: TGTGCCAGCAGCCCTAGACAGAATTCAGCCTACGAGCAGTACTTC. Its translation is CASSPRQNSAYEQYF.